This T cell receptor (beta chain) emerged from a study of blood T cell repertoires in COVID-19. Study in general: Samples representing acute and convalescent COVID-19 were sourced from the United States, Italy and Spain. PBMCs, B-cell-depleted T cells, or T cells provided the cDNA or gDNA that made up the material.

Per the study methods: Reference gene primer amplification yielded estimated nucleated cell counts. Here immunoSEQ multiplex PCR was the method, and the copy in TCRdb shows in-frame clones only, minus some. The V and J calls and clone size are taken from that table; D and trimming were inferred from the DNA. The sample consists of 65,000 to 70,000 clones, 91% of them appearing once. Germline V gene lookup returns CDR1 KGHDR and CDR2 SFDVKD. CDR3 size: 15 residues. The J segment lost 8 bases and the V segment lost 6 bases, leaving 9 bases of the junction unmatched. Sequenced material: peripheral blood. The V call is TRBV24-1, the J call TRBJ1-4, with 9 bases matching TRBD1. The TCR originated in a human donor with active COVID-19. The donor label of this sample is uncertain. CDR3 residues: CATSPTGGGPEKLFF. In DNA form, the CDR3 reads TGTGCCACCAGTCCCACAGGGGGCGGCCCGGAAAAACTGTTTTTT.